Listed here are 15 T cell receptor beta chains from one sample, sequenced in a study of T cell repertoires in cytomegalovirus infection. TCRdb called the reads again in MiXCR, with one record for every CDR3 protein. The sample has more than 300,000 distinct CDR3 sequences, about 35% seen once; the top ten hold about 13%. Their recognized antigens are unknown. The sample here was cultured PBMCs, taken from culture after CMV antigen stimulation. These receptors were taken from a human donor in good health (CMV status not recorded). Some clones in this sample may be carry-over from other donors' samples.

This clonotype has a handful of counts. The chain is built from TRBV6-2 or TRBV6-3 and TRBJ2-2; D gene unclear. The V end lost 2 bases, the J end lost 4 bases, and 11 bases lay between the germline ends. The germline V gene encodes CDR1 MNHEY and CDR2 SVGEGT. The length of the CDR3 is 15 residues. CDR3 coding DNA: TGTGCCAGCAGTTACCCCCGATGGCGCACCGGGGAGCTGTTTTTT. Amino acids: CASSYPRWRTGELFF.

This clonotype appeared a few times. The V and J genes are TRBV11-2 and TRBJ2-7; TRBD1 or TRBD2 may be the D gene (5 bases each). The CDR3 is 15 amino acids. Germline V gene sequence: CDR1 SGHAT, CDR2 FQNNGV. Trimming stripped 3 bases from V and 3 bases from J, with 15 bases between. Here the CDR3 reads CASSFRRTGRYEQYF. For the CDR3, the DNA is TGTGCCAGCAGCTTCAGGCGGACGGGGCGCTACGAGCAGTACTTC.

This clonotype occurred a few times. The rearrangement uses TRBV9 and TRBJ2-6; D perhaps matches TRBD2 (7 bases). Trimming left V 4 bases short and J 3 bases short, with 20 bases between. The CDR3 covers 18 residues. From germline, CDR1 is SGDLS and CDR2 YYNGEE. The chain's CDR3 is CASSPRGGGGYGANVLTF. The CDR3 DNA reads TGTGCCAGCAGCCCCCGGGGAGGGGGAGGTTATGGGGCCAACGTCCTGACTTTC. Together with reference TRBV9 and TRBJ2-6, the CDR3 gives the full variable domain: DSGVTQTPKHLITATGQRVTLRCSPRSGDLSVYWYQQSLDQGLQFLIQYYNGEERAKGNILERFSAQQFPDLHSELNLSSLELGDSALYFCASSPRGGGGYGANVLTFGAGSRLTVL.

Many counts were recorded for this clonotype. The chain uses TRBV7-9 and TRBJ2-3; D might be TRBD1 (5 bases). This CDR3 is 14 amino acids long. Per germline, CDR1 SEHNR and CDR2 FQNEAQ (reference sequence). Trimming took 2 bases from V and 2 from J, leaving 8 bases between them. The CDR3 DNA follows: TGTGCCAGCAGCTTAAGACAGATCACAGATACGCAGTATTTT. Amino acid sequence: CASSLRQITDTQYF.

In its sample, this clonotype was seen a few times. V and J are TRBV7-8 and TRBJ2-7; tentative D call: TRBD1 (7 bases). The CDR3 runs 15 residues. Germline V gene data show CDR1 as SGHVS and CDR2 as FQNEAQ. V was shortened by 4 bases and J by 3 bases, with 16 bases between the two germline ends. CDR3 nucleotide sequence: TGTGCCAGCAGCTATAGCAGGGGGGCGTACTACGAGCAGTACTTC. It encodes CASSYSRGAYYEQYF.

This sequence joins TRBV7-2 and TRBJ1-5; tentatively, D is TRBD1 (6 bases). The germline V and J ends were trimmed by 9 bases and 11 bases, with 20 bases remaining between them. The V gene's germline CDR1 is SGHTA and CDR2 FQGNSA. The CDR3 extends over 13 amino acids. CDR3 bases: TGTGCCAGTTCAACAGGGTACCGCTCGACCCAGCATTTT. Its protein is CASSTGYRSTQHF.

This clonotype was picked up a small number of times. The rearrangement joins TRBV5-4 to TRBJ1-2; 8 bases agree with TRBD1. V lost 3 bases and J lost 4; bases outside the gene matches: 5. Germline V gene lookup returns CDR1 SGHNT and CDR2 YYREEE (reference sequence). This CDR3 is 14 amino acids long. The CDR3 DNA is TGTGCCAGCAGCTCAGGACAGGGTCTCTATGGCTACACCTTC. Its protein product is CASSSGQGLYGYTF.

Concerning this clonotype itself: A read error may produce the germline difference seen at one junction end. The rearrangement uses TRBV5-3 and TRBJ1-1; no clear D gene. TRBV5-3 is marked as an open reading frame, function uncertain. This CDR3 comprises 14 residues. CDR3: CASSLEAGNTEAFF. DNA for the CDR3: TGTGCCAGCAGCTTGGAGGCGGGGAACACTGAAGCTTTCTTT.

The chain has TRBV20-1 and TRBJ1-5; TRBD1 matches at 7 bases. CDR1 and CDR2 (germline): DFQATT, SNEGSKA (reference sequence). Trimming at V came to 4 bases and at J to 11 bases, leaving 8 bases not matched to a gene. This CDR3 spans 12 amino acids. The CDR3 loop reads CSATTGSITQHF. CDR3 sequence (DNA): TGCAGTGCTACGACAGGGAGTATAACCCAGCATTTT.

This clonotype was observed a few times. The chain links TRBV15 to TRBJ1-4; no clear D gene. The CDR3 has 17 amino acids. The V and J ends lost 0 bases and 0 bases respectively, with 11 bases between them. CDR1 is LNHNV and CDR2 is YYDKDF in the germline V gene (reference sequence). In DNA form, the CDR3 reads TGTGCCACCAGCAGAGATATCGGAGATGCAACTAATGAAAAACTGTTTTTT. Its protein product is CATSRDIGDATNEKLFF.

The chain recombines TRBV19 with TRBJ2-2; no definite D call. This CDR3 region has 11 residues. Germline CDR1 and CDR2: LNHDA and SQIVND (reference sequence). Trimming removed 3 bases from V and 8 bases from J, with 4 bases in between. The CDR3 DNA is TGTGCCAGTAGTATGACGGGGGAGCTGTTTTTT. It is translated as CASSMTGELFF.

This CDR3 is CASSLEGPETQYF. In nucleotides, the CDR3 is TGTGCCAGCAGCTTAGAAGGGCCCGAGACCCAGTACTTC. This rearrangement joins TRBV7-8 to TRBJ2-5; D is unclear. Germline CDR1 and CDR2: SGHVS and FQNEAQ. Between the trimmed V and J ends, which lost 1 base and 5 bases, there was a span of 8 bases. The CDR3 consists of 13 residues.

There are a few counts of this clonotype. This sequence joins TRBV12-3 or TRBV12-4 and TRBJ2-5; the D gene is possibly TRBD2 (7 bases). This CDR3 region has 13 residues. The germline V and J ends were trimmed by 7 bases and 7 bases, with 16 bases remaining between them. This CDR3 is CASTLQGGGTQYF. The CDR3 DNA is TGTGCCAGCACTCTACAGGGAGGGGGGACCCAGTACTTC.

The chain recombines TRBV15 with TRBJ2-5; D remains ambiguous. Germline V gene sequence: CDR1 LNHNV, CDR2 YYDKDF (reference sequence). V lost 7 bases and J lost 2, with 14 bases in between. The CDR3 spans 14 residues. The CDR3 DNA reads TGTGCCACCAAAAACACGGACCATCAAGAGACCCAGTACTTC. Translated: CATKNTDHQETQYF.

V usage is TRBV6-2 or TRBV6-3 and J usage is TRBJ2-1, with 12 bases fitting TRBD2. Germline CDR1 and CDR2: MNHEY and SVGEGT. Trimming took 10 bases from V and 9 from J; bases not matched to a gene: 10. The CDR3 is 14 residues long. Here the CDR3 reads CATRGLAGGPEQFF. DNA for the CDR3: TGTGCCACCCGGGGGCTAGCGGGAGGGCCTGAGCAGTTCTTC.